What follows are 27 T cell receptor beta chains derived from one specimen sequenced in a study of molecular identifiers for immune sequencing clone quantification. In TCRdb, the PCR reads were re-called with MiXCR into one record per CDR3 protein. This table holds 300,000 to 400,000 distinct CDR3 sequences, over 20% found once. Material for sequencing was naive CD8+ T cells from blood, with Jurkat cell RNA spiked in. The subset denotes: FACS-sorted CD8+CD4-CCR7+CD45RA+ naive T cells. The receptors here all came from a human donor in good health. Some libraries in this study had Jurkat cell RNA spiked in.

This clonotype was counted ten times or more. The rearrangement joins TRBV5-1 to TRBJ2-4, with D possibly matching TRBD1 (5 bases). V dropped 0 bases and J dropped 1 base, with 11 bases sitting between them. The CDR3 loop spans 16 amino acids. Germline V gene lookup returns CDR1 SGHRS and CDR2 YFSETQ. The CDR3 protein is CASSLDGYRAKNIQYF. In DNA form, the CDR3 reads TGCGCCAGCAGCTTGGATGGCTACAGGGCCAAAAACATTCAGTACTTC.

The chain employs TRBV7-2 and TRBJ2-3; 12 bases agree with TRBD2. Germline values: CDR1 SGHTA, CDR2 FQGNSA. This CDR3 is built from 15 residues. DNA for the CDR3: TGTGTCGGCAGCCAACTAGCGGGAGGTGTAGATACGCAGTATTTT. Translating gives CVGSQLAGGVDTQYF.

This clonotype occurred many times. CDR3 in amino acids: CASSYSASPPQHF. In DNA, the CDR3 is TGTGCCAGCAGTTACTCGGCTTCCCCGCCCCAGCATTTT. The gene calls are TRBV6-5 and TRBJ1-5; no firm D call. This CDR3 region has 13 residues. Per germline, CDR1 MNHEY and CDR2 SVGAGI. Trimming removed 0 bases from V and 9 bases from J, with 9 bases in between.

This clonotype was seen a handful of times. This chain connects TRBV9 to TRBJ2-2; 7 nucleotides match TRBD2. This CDR3 spans 14 amino acids. Per germline, CDR1 SGDLS and CDR2 YYNGEE. V was pared by 6 bases and J by 5 bases, with 7 bases of the junction left unmatched. CDR3 sequence (DNA): TGTGCCAGCACCGTGGGAGGGCAGACCGGGGAGCTGTTTTTT. Its protein is CASTVGGQTGELFF.

This clonotype appeared many times. The V and J genes are TRBV29-1 and TRBJ1-5; 8 positions match TRBD1. The germline V gene encodes CDR1 SQVTM and CDR2 ANQGSEA. After removal of 6 bases from V and 3 bases from J, the junction contained 7 bases not matched to a gene. The CDR3 spans 14 residues. The CDR3 nucleotides read TGCAGCGTCTGGACAGGGCCCAACAATCAGCCCCAGCATTTT. Translating it yields CSVWTGPNNQPQHF. The complete variable domain, with remaining parts taken from reference TRBV29-1 and TRBJ1-5, reads SAVISQKPSRDICQRGTSLTIQCQVDSQVTMMFWYRQQPGQSLTLIATANQGSEATYESGFVIDKFPISRPNLTFSTLTVSNMSPEDSSIYLCSVWTGPNNQPQHFGDGTRLSIL.

As to this clonotype: This may be a read error: a much more frequent sequence differs by one nucleotide. This chain connects TRBV12-3 or TRBV12-4 to TRBJ2-3; 11 bases map to TRBD2. The CDR3 runs to 22 residues. Trimming removed 2 bases from V and 0 bases from J; junction bases left unmatched: 19. The CDR3 DNA sequence: TGTGCCAGCAGTTTAACCCCCAAAGGAAGGGGACTAGCGGCTTCTAGCACAGATACGCAGTATTTT. Protein product: CASSLTPKGRGLAASSTDTQYF.

Many counts were recorded for this clonotype. The J gene is TRBJ2-5, the V gene TRBV28; either TRBD1 or TRBD2 may fit D (7 bases each). The V gene's germline CDR1 is MDHEN and CDR2 SYDVKM. With 6 bases removed from V and 4 bases from J, the gap between germline ends came to 18 bases. The CDR3 is 15 amino acids. This CDR3 reads CASRPQGGSRETQYF. DNA for the CDR3: TGTGCCAGCAGACCCCAGGGGGGGTCTCGAGAGACCCAGTACTTC.

Remarks on this clonotype: The CDR3 end shows no conserved phenylalanine or tryptophan, and so a read error is likely. The DNA is omitted, as the CDR3 cannot be located on it reliably, and the CDR3 follows TCRdb's listing. CDR3 region: CASSKELYNEQFY. This rearrangement joins TRBV21-1 to TRBJ2-1. TRBV21-1 is described as a pseudogene. Including both end residues, the CDR3 is 13 amino acids long.

The sample holds many counts of this clonotype. The J gene is TRBJ2-7, the V gene TRBV20-1; D unclear. Germline V gene lookup returns CDR1 DFQATT and CDR2 SNEGSKA (reference sequence). Trimming took off 0 bases at V and 3 bases at J, with 3 bases between the two ends. This CDR3 contains 11 residues. CDR3 sequence: CSARDLYEQYF. The CDR3 nucleotides are TGCAGTGCTAGAGATCTCTACGAGCAGTACTTC.

This clonotype was picked up many times. CDR3 DNA sequence: TGTGCCAGCAGTGGGGCGGGGGCTGCCTACGAGCAGTACTTC. Protein sequence: CASSGAGAAYEQYF. The chain carries TRBV2 and TRBJ2-7; tentative D call: TRBD2 (7 bases). This CDR3 is built from 14 residues. Trimming shortened V by 4 bases and J by 2 bases, and 12 bases separated the two germline ends. From germline, CDR1 is SNHLY and CDR2 FYNNEI.

In this sample, this clonotype turned up many times. This rearrangement joins TRBV5-1 to TRBJ1-1; D unresolved. V was pared by 0 bases and J by 6 bases, with 9 bases between. This CDR3 is built from 13 residues. Germline V gene sequence: CDR1 SGHRS, CDR2 YFSETQ. The CDR3 here is CASSLAGSAEAFF. The CDR3 DNA reads TGCGCCAGCAGCTTGGCCGGAAGTGCTGAAGCTTTCTTT.

There are many counts of this clonotype. The chain employs TRBV6-5 and TRBJ2-3; 11 bases fit TRBD1. Trimming cost V 7 bases and J 0 bases; bases outside gene matches: 6. CDR1 and CDR2 from the germline V gene are MNHEY and SVGAGI. CDR3 size: 16 residues. CDR3 sequence (DNA): TGTGCCAGCACCCTAGGACAGGGGGCCAGCACAGATACGCAGTATTTT. Translated: CASTLGQGASTDTQYF.

As for this clonotype: A read error may be the cause here, since a much bigger clone is one base away. V and J are TRBV25-1 and TRBJ2-2; 9 bases are shared with TRBD2. Germline-derived CDR1 and CDR2 are MGHDK and SYGVNS. The CDR3 is made up of 13 amino acids. The CDR3, as DNA: TGTGCCAGCAGTGGGGGACTAGCCGGGGAGCTGTGTTTT. Protein sequence: CASSGGLAGELCF.

This clonotype was seen many times. The V call is TRBV27, the J call TRBJ2-2, with a possible D match to TRBD1 (5 bases). V dropped 2 bases and J dropped 1 base, with 11 bases sitting between them. The CDR3 extends over 16 amino acids. Germline V gene sequence: CDR1 MNHEY, CDR2 SMNVEV (reference sequence). CDR3 sequence reads: CASSLTDTLNTGELFF. DNA of the CDR3: TGTGCCAGCAGTTTAACGGACACGTTGAACACCGGGGAGCTGTTTTTT.

About this clonotype itself: One base away lies a much larger clone, so this may be a sequencing read error. The J gene is TRBJ2-7, the V gene TRBV27; weak D call: TRBD1 (6 bases). The CDR3 runs to 14 residues. The germline gives CDR1 MNHEY, CDR2 SMNVEV (reference sequence). CDR3 sequence: CASSVTGHSYGQYF. The CDR3 coding sequence is TGTGCCAGCAGTGTTACAGGGCACTCCTACGGGCAGTACTTC.

This clonotype was detected ten times or more. The chain links TRBV7-3 to TRBJ2-1, with 15 positions matching TRBD2. Germline V gene sequence: CDR1 SGHTA, CDR2 FQGTGA. The V gene end was trimmed by 0 bases and the J gene end by 10 bases; junction bases not matched to a gene: 7. The CDR3 has 17 amino acids. The CDR3 DNA is TGTGCCAGCAGCTTAACTGGACTAGCGGGAGGGTTAAACGAGCAGTTCTTC. This translates into CASSLTGLAGGLNEQFF.

Of note for this clonotype: A single base separates this from a much larger clone, so it may be a read error. CDR3 coding DNA: TGCGCCAGCAGCCAAGCGGACGGCTCTGGAAACACCATATATTTT. Translated: CASSQADGSGNTIYF. The chain joins TRBV4-1 to TRBJ1-3; D gene ambiguous. V shed 1 base and J shed 0 bases, with 7 bases lying between them. Germline-derived CDR1 and CDR2 are MGHRA and YSYEKL. This CDR3 region has 15 residues.

The chain couples TRBV7-2 to TRBJ1-1; no definite D call. CDR1 and CDR2 (germline): SGHTA, FQGNSA. V was shortened by 3 bases and J by 1 base, with 6 bases between the two germline ends. This CDR3 spans 13 amino acids. In DNA, the CDR3 is TGTGCCAGCAGCTTTCTGGAGAACACTGAAGCTTTCTTT. Protein product: CASSFLENTEAFF.

At least ten counts were recorded for this clonotype. V usage is TRBV7-9 and J usage is TRBJ2-3, with D perhaps assigned TRBD1 or TRBD2 (5 bases each). CDR1 is SEHNR, CDR2 FQNEAQ, per germline (reference sequence). V lost 1 base to trimming and J lost 4 bases, with 9 bases between them. The CDR3 is 14 residues long. The CDR3 DNA is TGTGCCAGCAGCTTAGTGCGAGGGGCAGATACGCAGTATTTT. It yields the protein CASSLVRGADTQYF.

This clonotype occurred many times. V usage is TRBV6-1 and J usage is TRBJ1-1; D gene unclear. This CDR3 is 15 amino acids long. Germline V CDR1 and CDR2: MNHNS, SASEGT. V gave up 3 bases and J gave up 0 bases, with 11 bases separating them. CDR3 region: CASSENNGMNTEAFF. The CDR3 nucleotides are TGTGCCAGCAGTGAGAATAACGGGATGAACACTGAAGCTTTCTTT.

This chain links TRBV9 with TRBJ2-5; a possible D gene is TRBD2 (6 bases). V was pared by 10 bases and J by 5 bases, with 21 bases between. The germline V gene encodes CDR1 SGDLS and CDR2 YYNGEE. The CDR3 has 14 amino acids. CDR3 bases: TGTGCCGGCTCCAAGGATGGAGGAGGGGAGACCCAGTACTTC. Its protein product is CAGSKDGGGETQYF.

Concerning this clonotype itself: Since a much larger clone is just one base distant, this may be a read error. The chain carries TRBV14 and TRBJ1-1; D is unresolved. This CDR3 spans 13 amino acids. V was shortened by 7 bases and J by 5 bases, with 14 bases between the two germline ends. CDR1 and CDR2 from the germline V gene are SGHDN and FVKESK. CDR3 nucleotide sequence: TGTGCCAGCACCACCGCGGCCGCGACTGAAGCTTTCTTT. Its translation is CASTTAAATEAFF.

This clonotype was seen at least ten times. This chain connects TRBV4-3 to TRBJ2-7, with 7 positions matching TRBD2. Unmatched junction bases numbered 10, after V lost 4 bases and J lost 7 bases. CDR1 is LGHNA and CDR2 is YSLEER in the germline V gene. CDR3 length: 14 amino acids. The chain's CDR3 is CASSPFAGGSEQYF. The CDR3 region has the DNA TGCGCCAGCAGCCCCTTTGCAGGCGGGAGTGAGCAGTACTTC.

This clonotype was seen repeatedly, ten times or more. The V and J genes are TRBV14 and TRBJ2-2; unclear D gene. Germline loops: CDR1 SGHDN, CDR2 FVKESK. This CDR3 has 16 amino acids. V was clipped by 0 bases and J by 5 bases, with 13 bases between them. The CDR3: CASSQDSWTETGELFF. The CDR3 bases are TGTGCCAGCAGCCAAGACTCCTGGACGGAAACCGGGGAGCTGTTTTTT. Supplemented by reference TRBV14 and TRBJ2-2, the full variable domain reads EAGVTQFPSHSVIEKGQTVTLRCDPISGHDNLYWYRRVMGKEIKFLLHFVKESKQDESGMPNNRFLAERTGGTYSTLKVQPAELEDSGVYFCASSQDSWTETGELFFGEGSRLTVL.

This clonotype was recorded many times. CDR3 bases: TGTGCCAGTAGTGAACTAGAGCGCACCGGGGAGCTGTTTTTT. Its protein is CASSELERTGELFF. The chain recombines TRBV19 with TRBJ2-2, with TRBD2 as a possible D gene (5 bases). The CDR3 spans 14 residues. Germline V CDR1 and CDR2: LNHDA, SQIVND (reference sequence). V lost 5 bases and J 4 bases, leaving 11 bases between the germline ends.

This clonotype was detected a few times. The V gene is TRBV7-6, the J gene TRBJ2-3; TRBD2 matches at 10 bases. CDR1 is SGHVS and CDR2 is FNYEAQ in the germline V gene. The length of the CDR3 is 17 residues. Unmatched junction bases numbered 8, after V lost 1 base and J lost 4 bases. DNA of the CDR3: TGTGCCAGCAGCTTAGTCTATAGCGGGGGGACAGCAGATACGCAGTATTTT. It translates to CASSLVYSGGTADTQYF. The complete variable domain, with remaining parts taken from reference TRBV7-6 and TRBJ2-3, reads GAGVSQSPRYKVTKRGQDVALRCDPISGHVSLYWYRQALGQGPEFLTYFNYEAQQDKSGLPNDRFSAERPEGSISTLTIQRTEQRDSAMYRCASSLVYSGGTADTQYFGPGTRLTVL.

This clonotype was recorded many times. The chain recombines TRBV28 with TRBJ1-1; D unclear. The CDR3 totals 13 residues. V was pared by 3 bases and J by 1 base, with 6 bases between. Germline CDR1 reads MDHEN; CDR2 reads SYDVKM. The CDR3, as DNA: TGTGCCAGCAGTTTTATGGCGAACACTGAAGCTTTCTTT. Amino acid sequence: CASSFMANTEAFF.